What follows is one T cell receptor beta chain and its context. A few counts support this clonotype. Its target antigen remains unknown. Base qualities are not provided; no much larger clone lies one nucleotide away. This record belongs to a study of T-cell memory formation after mild COVID-19 (dated by TCRdb to about 2021). With respect to the entire study: TCR sequence clusters from the two donors were found to be largely donor specific. The cohort comprised two young, previously healthy adult volunteers, one female and one male. Longitudinal TCRalpha and TCRbeta repertoire sequencing tracked T-cell clones expanding and contracting after mild COVID-19 in a couple of donors.

Ficoll-Paque density gradient centrifugation was used to isolate PBMCs. Study-level results and caveats: From day 15 to 85, contracting clones showed balanced CD4/CD8 phenotypes, whereas a second wave of clones that expanded from day 15 to 37 leaned towards CD4+. Only two mild cases were covered in the study, and larger cohorts including severe cases with pre-infection samples were considered necessary. The detection of some responding clones in pre-infection memory suggests that pre-existing cross-reactive memory T cells joined the SARS-CoV-2 response. SARS-CoV-2 specificity of the second-wave clones peaking on day 37 was not confirmed. Contracting CD4+ clones turned up mainly in the CM and EM memory subsets, whereas EMRA was where CD8+ clones were enriched.

TCRdb shows the sequencer as Illumina NovaSeq 6000. Using 5'RACE with constant-segment primers, TCRalpha and TCRbeta cDNA libraries were constructed, with sample barcodes and unique molecular identifiers added in the process. Trizol reagent was used to extract RNA from every sample. Libraries were amplified in two PCR steps, with a second sample barcode and Illumina TruSeq adapters added in the second step. Sequencing of libraries was performed on an Illumina NovaSeq with 2 x 150 bp paired-end reads. In the paper's pipeline: With migec v1.2.7, reads were demultiplexed and then collapsed into UMI-guided consensus sequences. Using mixcr v2.1.11, UMI consensuses were aligned to TRA and TRB V and J templates and then assembled into clonotypes. Expanded or contracted clonotypes were those called significant by both edgeR and NoisET, with noise models trained on biological replicates. edgeR calls used a false discovery rate-adjusted p below 0.01 and a log2 fold-change threshold of 1. As an exploratory analysis of dynamics, max-normalized trajectories of the 1000 most abundant clonotypes were examined by PCA with hierarchical clustering. Separately sequenced CD4+ and CD8+ repertoires were used to assign a CD4 or CD8 phenotype to each responding clone. TCRdb reanalyzed the raw reads on its own, using fastp at Q25 for trimming and MiXCR for clone calling, and kept in-frame beta chains. Rows with one shared CDR3 protein collapse into an entry with the most common genes and DNA. The V and J calls reflect TCRdb's pipeline rather than the authors' work. The sample includes roughly 110,000 distinct CDR3 sequences, with 15% to 20% observed a single time. The ten largest clones add up to roughly 31% of the sample.

This receptor was obtained from an adult woman who had mild COVID-19 (a few samples of this study predate the infection). The sample titles of this study are shuffled in the database, so cell type and time point are left out; the donor was told from shared clones. The material sequenced was PBMCs or a T cell subset sorted from them (not recorded which).

The sequenced DNA is TGCGCCAGCAGCCAAGGGAGCGGGGTAGCAGATACGCAGTATTTT. This is translated as CASSQGSGVADTQYF. The V and J genes are TRBV4-3 and TRBJ2-3; the junction holds 7 bases that match TRBD2. The CDR3 numbers 15 residues from cysteine through phenylalanine. The CDR3 DNA has 45 bases and is translated from base 1. For CDR1 and CDR2, the germline V gene lists LGHNA and YSLEER. Trimmed from V: 1 base; trimmed from J: 4 bases; junction bases lacking a gene match: 5.